This TCR beta chain was retrieved from a study of T cell responses to AZD1222 COVID-19 vaccine. Notes on the study in general: A reported finding is that nearly half of spike-specific TCRs target unmutated variant regions. The donors showed a predominance of white British ancestry and of females, with possible underestimation of clonal diversity. No repertoire was sampled before or during the peak T cell response, only after it.

In the case of this clone: Its antigen is unidentified.

Trimming took off 1 base at V and 6 bases at J, with 7 bases between the two ends. CDR1 is MDHEN and CDR2 is SYDVKM in the germline V gene. This CDR3 has 13 residues. Measured with immunoSEQ multiplex PCR; TCRdb has only the in-frame clones, and not every one. Among about 150,000 clones listed, about nine tenths were seen once. The TCR sequence derives from an adult in good health. The chain links TRBV28 to TRBJ1-5; D possibly corresponds to TRBD1 (6 bases). The sample consisted of peripheral blood, taken on day 0 of AZD1222 vaccination. CDR3 in DNA: TGTGCCAGCAGTTTATTGGGGGCTCAGCCCCAGCATTTT. It is translated as CASSLLGAQPQHF.